The following is a TCR beta chain sequence with its context. Its antigen is not identified. Germline loops: CDR1 SGHRS, CDR2 YFSETQ. V lost 3 bases and J lost 3, with 16 bases in between. CDR3 size: 16 residues. Researchers prepared the TCRbeta library using unique molecular identifiers, the study reports. TCRdb re-called the PCR reads with MiXCR, one entry per CDR3 protein. The sample shows a few hundred thousand distinct CDR3 sequences, under 13% of them seen only once. The data stem from a study of T-cell reconstitution after alpha-beta-depleted transplantation in children. The study, taken as a whole, reports: Some patients' high day-60 TCRbeta diversity was attributed to recipient cells surviving conditioning. Alpha-beta T cells present about two months after transplant were reported to originate from several hundred expanded graft clones. The main origin of T-cell counts and diversity one year after transplant was newly produced T cells.

The genes are TRBV5-1 and TRBJ2-1, with a tentative D call TRBD2 (6 bases). The sequence derives from a child younger than two with acute myeloid leukemia, due to receive a stem cell transplant. Sequenced material: PBMCs, taken before TCRalphabeta/CD19-depleted stem cell transplant. Here the CDR3 reads CASSSGDGRDYNEQFF. The CDR3, as DNA: TGCGCCAGCAGCTCCGGGGACGGGAGAGACTACAATGAGCAGTTCTTC.